What follows is one TCR beta chain and its context. The data were obtained in a study of blood T cell repertoires in COVID-19. About the research overall: Spain, Italy and the United States supplied samples that represented acute and convalescent COVID-19. Sources were T cells, B-cell-depleted T cells, or PBMCs; the material itself was cDNA or gDNA.

The V and J ends lost 4 bases and 7 bases, in that order; junction bases with no gene match: 7. The CDR3 loop spans 14 amino acids. In germline, CDR1 is MNHEY, CDR2 SMNVEV (reference sequence). Data came from immunoSEQ multiplex PCR; TCRdb stores just in-frame clones and leaves some out. Among approximately 260,000 clones, 85% to 90% were seen once, and the ten largest hold approximately 5%. The sequencing sample was made of peripheral blood. This chain connects TRBV27 to TRBJ1-2; 9 bases line up with TRBD1. This TCR was sampled from a middle-aged woman who had recovered from COVID-19. The CDR3 reads CASSSDRGNGGYTF. In DNA form, the CDR3 reads TGTGCCAGCAGTTCGGACAGGGGAAATGGTGGCTACACCTTC.